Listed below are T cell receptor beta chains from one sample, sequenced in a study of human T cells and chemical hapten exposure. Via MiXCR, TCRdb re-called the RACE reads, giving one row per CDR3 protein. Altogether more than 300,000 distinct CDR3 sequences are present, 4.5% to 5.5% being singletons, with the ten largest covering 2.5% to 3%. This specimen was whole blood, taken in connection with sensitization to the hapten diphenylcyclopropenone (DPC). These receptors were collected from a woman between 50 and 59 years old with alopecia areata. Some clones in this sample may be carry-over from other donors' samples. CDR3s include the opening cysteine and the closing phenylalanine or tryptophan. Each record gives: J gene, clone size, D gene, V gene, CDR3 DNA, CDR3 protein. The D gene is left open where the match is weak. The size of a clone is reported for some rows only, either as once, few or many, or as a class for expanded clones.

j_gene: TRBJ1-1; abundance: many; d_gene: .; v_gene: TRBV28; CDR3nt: TGTGCCAGCAGTCAAGCAAGGGGGACCACTGAAGCTTTCTTT; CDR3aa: CASSQARGTTEAFF
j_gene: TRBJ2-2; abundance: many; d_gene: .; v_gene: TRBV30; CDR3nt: TGTGCCTGGAGTGTAGTACCAGGGGAGGTCGGGGAGCTGTTTTTT; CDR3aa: CAWSVVPGEVGELFF
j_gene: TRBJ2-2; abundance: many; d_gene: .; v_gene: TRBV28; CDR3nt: TGTGCCAGCAGTTTAACCTACACCGGGGAGCTGTTTTTT; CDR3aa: CASSLTYTGELFF
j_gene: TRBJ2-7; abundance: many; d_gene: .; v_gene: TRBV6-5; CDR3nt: TGTGCCAGCAGTTACTTACAGGGTTACGAGCAGTACTTC; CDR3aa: CASSYLQGYEQYF
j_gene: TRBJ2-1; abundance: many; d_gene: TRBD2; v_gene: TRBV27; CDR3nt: TGTGCCAGCATTTCGGGAGGGCAAGGTCACAATGAGCAGTTCTTC; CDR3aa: CASISGGQGHNEQFF
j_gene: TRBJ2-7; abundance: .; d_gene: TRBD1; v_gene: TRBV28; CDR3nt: TGTGCCAGCAACGGGGACAGCTACGAGCAGTACTTC; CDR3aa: CASNGDSYEQYF
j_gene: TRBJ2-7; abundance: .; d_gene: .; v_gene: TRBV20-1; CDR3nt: TGCAGTGCCGTCGCCGTTTTTGAGGAATACGAGCAGTACTTC; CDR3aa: CSAVAVFEEYEQYF
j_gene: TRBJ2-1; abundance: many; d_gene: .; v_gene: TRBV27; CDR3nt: TGTGCCAGCAGTGCGGGGACGGTGTTTGGGGATGAGCAGTTCTTC; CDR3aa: CASSAGTVFGDEQFF
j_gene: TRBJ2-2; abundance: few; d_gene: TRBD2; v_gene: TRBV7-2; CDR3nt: TGTGCCAGCAGCTTGACTAGCGGGGGCGGCACCGGGGAGCTGTTTTTT; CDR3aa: CASSLTSGGGTGELFF
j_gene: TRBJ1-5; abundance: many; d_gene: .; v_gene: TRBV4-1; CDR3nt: TGCGCCAGCAGCCAAATCTCCGGGACGGGCAATCAGCCCCAGCATTTT; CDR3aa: CASSQISGTGNQPQHF
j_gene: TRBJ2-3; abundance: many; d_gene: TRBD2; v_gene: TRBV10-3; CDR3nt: TGTGCCATCGCGAAGCGGGAGCCTAGCACAGATACGCAGTATTTT; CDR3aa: CAIAKREPSTDTQYF
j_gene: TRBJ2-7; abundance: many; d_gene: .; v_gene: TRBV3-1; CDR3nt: TGTGCCAGCAGCCAAGAAAGCCCCTCCTACGAGCAGTACTTC; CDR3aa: CASSQESPSYEQYF
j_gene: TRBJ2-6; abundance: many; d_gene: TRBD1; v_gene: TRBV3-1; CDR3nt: TGTGCCAGCAGCCAAGAGGCAGCCAGGGGGCCCAACGTCCTGACTTTC; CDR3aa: CASSQEAARGPNVLTF
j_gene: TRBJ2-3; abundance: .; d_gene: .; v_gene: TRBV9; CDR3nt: TGTGCCAGCAGCGCTTGGGGGCAGGTCGCAGATACGCAGTATTTT; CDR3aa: CASSAWGQVADTQYF
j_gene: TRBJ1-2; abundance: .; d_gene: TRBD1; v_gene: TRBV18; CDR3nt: TGTGCCAGCTCACGCGAAGGGGGCGGCTATGGCTACACCTTC; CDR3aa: CASSREGGGYGYTF
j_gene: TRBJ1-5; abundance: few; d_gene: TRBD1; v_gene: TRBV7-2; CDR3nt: TGTGCCAGCAGCCTCCGACAGGGCGGGGGTCAGCCCCAGCATTTT; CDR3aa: CASSLRQGGGQPQHF
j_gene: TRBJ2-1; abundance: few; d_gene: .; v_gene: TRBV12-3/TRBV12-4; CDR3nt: TGTGCCAGCAGTGCCGGGAATGAGCAGTCCTTC; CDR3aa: CASSAGNEQSF
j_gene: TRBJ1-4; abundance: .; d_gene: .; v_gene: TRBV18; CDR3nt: TGTGCCAGCTCACCACGGGAGGCCCTTAATGAAAAACTGTTTTTT; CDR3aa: CASSPREALNEKLFF
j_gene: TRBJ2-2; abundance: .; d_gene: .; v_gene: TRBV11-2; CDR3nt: TGTGCCAGCAGCTTCCCGGAGTCTAACACCGGGGAGCTGTTTTTT; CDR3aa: CASSFPESNTGELFF
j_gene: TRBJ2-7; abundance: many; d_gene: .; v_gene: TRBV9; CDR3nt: TGTGCCAGCAGCGTAGGCGGAAAGGCGGGATTTTACGAGCAGTACTTC; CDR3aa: CASSVGGKAGFYEQYF
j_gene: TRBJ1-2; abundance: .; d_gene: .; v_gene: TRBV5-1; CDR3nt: TGCGCCAGCCGAAACGACCTCCGCAGTTACTATGGCTACACCTTC; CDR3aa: CASRNDLRSYYGYTF
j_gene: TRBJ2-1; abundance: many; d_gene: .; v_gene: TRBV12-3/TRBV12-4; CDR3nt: TGTGCCAGCACACAGTCCAATGAGCAGTTCTTC; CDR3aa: CASTQSNEQFF
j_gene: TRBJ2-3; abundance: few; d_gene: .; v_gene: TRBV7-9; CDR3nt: TGTGCCAGCAGAGCGGGTTTTAACACAGATACGCAGTATTTT; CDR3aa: CASRAGFNTDTQYF
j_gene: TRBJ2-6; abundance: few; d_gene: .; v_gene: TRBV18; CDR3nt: TGTGCCAGCTCACTCCAGAGACAGGCCCCCTCTGGGGCCAACGTCCTGACTTTC; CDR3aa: CASSLQRQAPSGANVLTF
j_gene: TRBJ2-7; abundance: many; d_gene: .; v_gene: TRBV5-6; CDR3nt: TGTGCCAGCAGCCGAGGCGGGGTCGGGAACGAGCAGTACTTC; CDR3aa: CASSRGGVGNEQYF
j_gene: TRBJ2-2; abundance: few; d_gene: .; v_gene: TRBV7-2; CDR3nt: TGTGCCAGCAGCCCCCAGGTTCCCGCGAACACCGGGGAGCTGTTTTTT; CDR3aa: CASSPQVPANTGELFF
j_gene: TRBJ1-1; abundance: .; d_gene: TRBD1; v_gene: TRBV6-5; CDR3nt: TGTGCCAGCAGGTCGGGACAGGGGGCAAGGAGGACTGAAGCTTTCTTT; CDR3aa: CASRSGQGARRTEAFF
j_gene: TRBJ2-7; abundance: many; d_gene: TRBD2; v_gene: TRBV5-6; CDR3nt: TGTGCCAGCAGAAGGAGGGGAGGGCCTGTCTACGAGCAGTACTTC; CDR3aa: CASRRRGGPVYEQYF
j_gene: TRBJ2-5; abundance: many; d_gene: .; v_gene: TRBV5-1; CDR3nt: TGCGCCAGCAGCTATGGGGGTGCTACTCAAGAGACCCAGTACTTC; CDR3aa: CASSYGGATQETQYF
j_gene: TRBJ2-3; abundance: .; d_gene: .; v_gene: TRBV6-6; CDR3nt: TGTGCCGGGGACCAGGGAAGCACAGATACGCAGTATTTT; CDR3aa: CAGDQGSTDTQYF
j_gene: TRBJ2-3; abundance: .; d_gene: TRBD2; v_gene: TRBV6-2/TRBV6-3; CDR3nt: TGTGCCAGCAGCCTCGCAGCGGGAGAAGATACGCAGTATTTT; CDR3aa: CASSLAAGEDTQYF
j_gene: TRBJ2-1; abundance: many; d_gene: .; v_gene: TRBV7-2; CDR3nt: TGTGCCAGCAGCCCAAGACTAGAAGAGTTGTTCTTC; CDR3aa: CASSPRLEELFF
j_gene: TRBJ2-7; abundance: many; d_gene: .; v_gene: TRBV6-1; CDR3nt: TGTGCCAGCAGTGAATCAGGGCCCTCTACGAAGCAGTACTTC; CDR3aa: CASSESGPSTKQYF
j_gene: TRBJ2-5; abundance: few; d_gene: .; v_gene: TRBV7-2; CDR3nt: TGTGCCAGCAGATCTATGCAAGAGACCCAGTACTTC; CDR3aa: CASRSMQETQYF
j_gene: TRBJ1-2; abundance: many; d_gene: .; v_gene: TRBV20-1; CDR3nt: TGCAGTGCTAGATTATTCCAGGGTGCCTACACCTTC; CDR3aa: CSARLFQGAYTF
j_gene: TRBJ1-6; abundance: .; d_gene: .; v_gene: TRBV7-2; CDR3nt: TGTGCCACCACCCCCCCGGGGAGGGGACCCCTCCACTTT; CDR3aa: CATTPPGRGPLHF
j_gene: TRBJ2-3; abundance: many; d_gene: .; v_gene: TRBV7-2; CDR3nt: TGTGCCAGCAGCCTCGTTCCCCCGGCAGATACGCAGTATTTT; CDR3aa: CASSLVPPADTQYF
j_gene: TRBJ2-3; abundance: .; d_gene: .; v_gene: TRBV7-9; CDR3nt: TGTGCCAGCAGCCCAGCGTTTTCAGGGGTGCTAGAGCACACAGATACGCAGTATTTT; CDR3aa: CASSPAFSGVLEHTDTQYF
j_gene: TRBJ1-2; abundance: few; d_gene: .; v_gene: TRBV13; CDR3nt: TGTGCCAGCAGCTTAGGCTTACGAAATGGCTACACCTTC; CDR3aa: CASSLGLRNGYTF
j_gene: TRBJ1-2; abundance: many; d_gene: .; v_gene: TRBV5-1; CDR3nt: TGCGCCAGCAGTGGGCAGGGGATCGACGGCTACACCTTC; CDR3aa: CASSGQGIDGYTF
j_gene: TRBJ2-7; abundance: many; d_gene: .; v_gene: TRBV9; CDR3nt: TGTGCCAGCAGCGTAGGTCGAGGGAGAGACTACGAGCAGTACTTC; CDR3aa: CASSVGRGRDYEQYF
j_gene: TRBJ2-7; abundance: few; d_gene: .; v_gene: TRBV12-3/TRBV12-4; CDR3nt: TGTGCCAGCAGTTTTCAGTACTTC; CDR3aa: CASSFQYF
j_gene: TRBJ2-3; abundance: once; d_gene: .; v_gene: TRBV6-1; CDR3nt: TGTGCCAGCAGCTCGATGAGCCTAGGAGATACGCAGTATTTT; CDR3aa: CASSSMSLGDTQYF
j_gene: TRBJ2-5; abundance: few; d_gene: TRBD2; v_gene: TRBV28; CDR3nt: TGTGCCGGTGGGAGCGGGAGACAAGAGACCCAGTACTTC; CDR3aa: CAGGSGRQETQYF
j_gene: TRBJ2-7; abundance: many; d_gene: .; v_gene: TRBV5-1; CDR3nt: TGCGCCAGCTTAGCGGAGGAGTCACAGGAGCAGTACTTC; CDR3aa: CASLAEESQEQYF
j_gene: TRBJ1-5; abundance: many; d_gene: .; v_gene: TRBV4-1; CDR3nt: TGCGCCAGCAGCCAAGATCAGGGGACCAGGGGCAATCAGCCCCAGCATTTT; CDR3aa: CASSQDQGTRGNQPQHF
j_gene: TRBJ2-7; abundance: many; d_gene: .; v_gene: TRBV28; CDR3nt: TGTGCCAGCAGTTTAGGGTACGAGCAGTACTTC; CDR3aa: CASSLGYEQYF
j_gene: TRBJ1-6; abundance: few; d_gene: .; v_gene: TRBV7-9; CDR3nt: TGTGCCAGCAGCTTACCGCAGGGACGAGAGAATTCACCCCTCCACTTT; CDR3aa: CASSLPQGRENSPLHF